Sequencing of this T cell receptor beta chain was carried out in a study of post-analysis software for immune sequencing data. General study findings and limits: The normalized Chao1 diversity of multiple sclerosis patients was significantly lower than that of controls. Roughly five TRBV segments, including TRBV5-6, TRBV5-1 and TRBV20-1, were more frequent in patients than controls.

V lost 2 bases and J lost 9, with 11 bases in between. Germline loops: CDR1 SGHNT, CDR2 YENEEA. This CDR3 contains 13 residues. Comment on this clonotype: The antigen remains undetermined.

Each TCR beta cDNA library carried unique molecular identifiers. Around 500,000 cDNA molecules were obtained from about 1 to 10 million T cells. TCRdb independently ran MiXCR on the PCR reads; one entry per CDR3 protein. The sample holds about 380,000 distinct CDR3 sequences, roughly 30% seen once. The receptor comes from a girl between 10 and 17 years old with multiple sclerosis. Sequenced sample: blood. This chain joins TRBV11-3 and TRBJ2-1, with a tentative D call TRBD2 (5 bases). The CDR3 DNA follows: TGTGCCAGCAGCTTACTAGCAGAGTCTGAGCAGTTCTTC. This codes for CASSLLAESEQFF.